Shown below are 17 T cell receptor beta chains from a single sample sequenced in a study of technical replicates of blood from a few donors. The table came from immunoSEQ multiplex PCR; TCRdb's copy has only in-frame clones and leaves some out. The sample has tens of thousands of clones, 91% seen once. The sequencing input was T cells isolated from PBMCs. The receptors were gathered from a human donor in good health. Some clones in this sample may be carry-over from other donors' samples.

CDR3 protein: CASSQQGAGWEQYF. CDR3 DNA sequence: TGTGCCAGCAGCCAGCAGGGGGCTGGATGGGAGCAGTACTTC. The chain has TRBV14 and TRBJ2-7; 8 positions agree with TRBD1. The CDR3 loop spans 14 amino acids. The V gene's germline CDR1 is SGHDN and CDR2 FVKESK. With 3 bases clipped from V and 7 bases from J, the junction kept 8 bases outside the gene matches. Complete variable domain (other parts from reference TRBV14 and TRBJ2-7): EAGVTQFPSHSVIEKGQTVTLRCDPISGHDNLYWYRRVMGKEIKFLLHFVKESKQDESGMPNNRFLAERTGGTYSTLKVQPAELEDSGVYFCASSQQGAGWEQYFGPGTRLTVT.

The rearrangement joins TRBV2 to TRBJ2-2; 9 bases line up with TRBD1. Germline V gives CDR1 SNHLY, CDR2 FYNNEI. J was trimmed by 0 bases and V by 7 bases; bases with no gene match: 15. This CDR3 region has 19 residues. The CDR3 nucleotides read TGTGCCAGCACCCCTCTCCGGGACAGGGTACCGACGAACACCGGGGAGCTGTTTTTT. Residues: CASTPLRDRVPTNTGELFF.

The CDR3 protein is CASSLEGGYGYTF. The CDR3 coding sequence is TGTGCCAGCAGCTTGGAAGGGGGATATGGCTACACCTTC. The chain links TRBV5-4 to TRBJ1-2, with D tentatively TRBD1 (6 bases). The CDR3 has 13 amino acids. V shed 0 bases and J shed 5 bases, with 8 bases lying between them. Germline values: CDR1 SGHNT, CDR2 YYREEE (reference sequence).

CDR3 amino acids: CASSPSASTYEQYF. The CDR3 DNA reads as TGTGCCAGCAGCCCTAGCGCGTCTACCTACGAGCAGTACTTC. This chain joins TRBV5-4 and TRBJ2-7; possible D gene TRBD2, 6 bases. V shed 4 bases and J shed 2 bases, with 13 bases lying between them. This CDR3 region has 14 residues. Germline-derived CDR1 and CDR2 are SGHNT and YYREEE (reference sequence).

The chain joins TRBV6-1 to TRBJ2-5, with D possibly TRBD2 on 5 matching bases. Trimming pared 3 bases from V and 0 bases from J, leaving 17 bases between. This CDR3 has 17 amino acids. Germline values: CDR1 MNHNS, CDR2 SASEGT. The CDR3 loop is CASSDYSDYLYQETQYF. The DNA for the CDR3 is TGTGCCAGCAGTGATTATAGTGACTATCTTTACCAAGAGACCCAGTACTTC.

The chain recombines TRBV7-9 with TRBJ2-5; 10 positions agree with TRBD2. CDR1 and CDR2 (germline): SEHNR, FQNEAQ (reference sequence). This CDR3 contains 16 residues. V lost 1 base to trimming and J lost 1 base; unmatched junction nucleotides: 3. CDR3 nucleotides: TGTGCCAGCAGCTTAGTTTCTAGCGGGGGCCAAGAGACCCAGTACTTC. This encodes CASSLVSSGGQETQYF.

This chain's CDR3 is CSVLAGHSYEQYF. CDR3 in DNA: TGCAGCGTTCTCGCAGGCCACTCCTACGAGCAGTACTTC. J is TRBJ2-7 and V is TRBV29-1; no firm D call. CDR3 length: 13 amino acids. Trimming pared 5 bases from V and 0 bases from J, leaving 11 bases between. The germline CDR1 and CDR2 sequences are SQVTM and ANQGSEA.

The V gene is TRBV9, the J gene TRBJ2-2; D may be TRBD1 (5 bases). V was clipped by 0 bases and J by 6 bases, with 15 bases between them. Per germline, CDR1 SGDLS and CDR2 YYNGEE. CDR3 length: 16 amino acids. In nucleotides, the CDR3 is TGTGCCAGCAGCGTAGATAGGACACGTTCCCCCGGGGAGCTGTTTTTT. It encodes CASSVDRTRSPGELFF.

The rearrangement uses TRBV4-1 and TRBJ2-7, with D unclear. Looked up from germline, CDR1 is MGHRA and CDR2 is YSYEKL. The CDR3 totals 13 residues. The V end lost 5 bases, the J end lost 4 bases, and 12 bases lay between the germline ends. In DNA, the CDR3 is TGCGCCAGCAGCTCCCTTTCGAGGTACGAGCAGTACTTC. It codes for CASSSLSRYEQYF.

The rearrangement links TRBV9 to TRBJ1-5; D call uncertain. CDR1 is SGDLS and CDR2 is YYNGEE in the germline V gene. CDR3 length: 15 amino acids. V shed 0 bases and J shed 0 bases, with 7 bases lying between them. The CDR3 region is CASSVAGDSNQPQHF. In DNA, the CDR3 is TGTGCCAGCAGCGTAGCCGGGGATAGCAATCAGCCCCAGCATTTT.

In DNA, the CDR3 is TGTGCCAGCAGTTTAGAGGACAGGGGGCGAAGGGGGCAGTTCTTC. As protein: CASSLEDRGRRGQFF. The chain links TRBV27 to TRBJ2-1; TRBD1 agrees at 11 bases. V lost 2 bases to trimming and J lost 12 bases; unmatched junction nucleotides: 9. Germline assignment: CDR1 MNHEY and CDR2 SMNVEV (reference sequence). The length of the CDR3 is 15 residues.

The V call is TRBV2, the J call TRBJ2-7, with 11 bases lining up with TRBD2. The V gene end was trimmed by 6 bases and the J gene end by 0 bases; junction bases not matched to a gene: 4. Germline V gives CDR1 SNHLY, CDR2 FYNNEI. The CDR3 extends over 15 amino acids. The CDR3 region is CASSLAGGYSYEQYF. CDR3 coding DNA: TGTGCCAGCAGCCTAGCGGGAGGTTACTCCTACGAGCAGTACTTC. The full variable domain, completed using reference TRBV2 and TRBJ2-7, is EPEVTQTPSHQVTQMGQEVILRCVPISNHLYFYWYRQILGQKVEFLVSFYNNEISEKSEIFDDQFSVERPDGSNFTLKIRSTKLEDSAMYFCASSLAGGYSYEQYFGPGTRLTVT.

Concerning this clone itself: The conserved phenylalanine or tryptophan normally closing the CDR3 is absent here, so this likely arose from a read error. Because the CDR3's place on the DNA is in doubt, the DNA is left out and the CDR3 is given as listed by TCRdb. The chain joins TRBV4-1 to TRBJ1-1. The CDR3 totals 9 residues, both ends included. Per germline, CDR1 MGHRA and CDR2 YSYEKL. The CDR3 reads CASSQGHGV.

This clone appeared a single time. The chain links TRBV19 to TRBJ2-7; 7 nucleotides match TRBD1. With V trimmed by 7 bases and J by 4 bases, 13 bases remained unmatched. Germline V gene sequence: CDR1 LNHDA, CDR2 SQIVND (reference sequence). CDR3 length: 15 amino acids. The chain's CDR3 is CASTTKTGYQYEQYF. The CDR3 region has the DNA TGTGCCAGTACTACCAAGACAGGGTATCAGTACGAGCAGTACTTC.

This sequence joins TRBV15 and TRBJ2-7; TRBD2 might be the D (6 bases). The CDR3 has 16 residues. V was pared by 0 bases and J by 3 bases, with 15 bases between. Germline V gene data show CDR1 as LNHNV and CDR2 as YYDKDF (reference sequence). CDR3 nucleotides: TGTGCCACCAGCAGAGATCCGGGGGTGGGGGACTACGAGCAGTACTTC. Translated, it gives CATSRDPGVGDYEQYF. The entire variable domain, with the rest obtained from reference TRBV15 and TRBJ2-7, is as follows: DAMVIQNPRYQVTQFGKPVTLSCSQTLNHNVMYWYQQKSSQAPKLLFHYYDKDFNNEADTPDNFQSRRPNTSFCFLDIRSPGLGDTAMYLCATSRDPGVGDYEQYFGPGTRLTVT.

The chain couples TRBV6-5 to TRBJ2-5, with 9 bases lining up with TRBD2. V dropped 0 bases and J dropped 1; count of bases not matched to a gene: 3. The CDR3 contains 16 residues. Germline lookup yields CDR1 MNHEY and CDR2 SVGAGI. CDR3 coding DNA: TGTGCCAGCAGTTACTCGGCGGGAGGGGGCCAAGAGACCCAGTACTTC. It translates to CASSYSAGGGQETQYF.

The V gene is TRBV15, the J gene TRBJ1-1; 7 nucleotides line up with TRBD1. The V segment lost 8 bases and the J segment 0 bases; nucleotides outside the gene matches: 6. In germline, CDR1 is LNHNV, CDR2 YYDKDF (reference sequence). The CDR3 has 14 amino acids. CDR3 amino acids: CATVTGQLNTEAFF. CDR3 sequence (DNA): TGTGCCACCGTCACGGGACAGCTGAACACTGAAGCTTTCTTT.